What follows describes a single TCR beta chain. The data were taken from a study of blood T cell repertoires in COVID-19. Study overall: Sources were T cells, B-cell-depleted T cells, or PBMCs; the material itself was cDNA or gDNA.

Original methodology: Quantification of nucleated cells was approximated via reference gene primer amplification. Clones were read by immunoSEQ multiplex PCR, and TCRdb kept only the in-frame ones, dropping some. Clone size and the V and J calls come from that table; the DNA yielded D and trimming. The sample carries about 140,000 clones, 80% to 90% recorded once. The source is a woman over 75 with acute or convalescent COVID-19. Sequencing was performed on peripheral blood.

The CDR3 DNA reads TGTGCTAGTGGTTTGACGGTCCAAATCCAGTTCTTC. This translates into CASGLTVQIQFF. The rearrangement joins TRBV12-5 to TRBJ2-1; D call uncertain. This CDR3 region has 12 residues. V was shortened by 2 bases and J by 13 bases, with 12 bases between the two germline ends. The germline V gene encodes CDR1 LGHNT and CDR2 FRNRAP.